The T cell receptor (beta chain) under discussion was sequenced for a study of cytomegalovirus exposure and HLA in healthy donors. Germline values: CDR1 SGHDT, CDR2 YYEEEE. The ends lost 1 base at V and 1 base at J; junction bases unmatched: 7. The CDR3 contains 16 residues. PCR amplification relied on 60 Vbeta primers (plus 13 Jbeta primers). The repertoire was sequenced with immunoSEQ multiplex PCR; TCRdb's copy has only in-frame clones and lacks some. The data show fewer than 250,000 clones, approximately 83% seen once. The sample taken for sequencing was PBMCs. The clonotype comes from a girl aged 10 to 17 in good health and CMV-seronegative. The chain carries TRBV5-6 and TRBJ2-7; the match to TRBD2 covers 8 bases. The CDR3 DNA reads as TGTGCCAGCAGCTTGAAGTGGAGCGGGAGTTCCTACGAGCAGTACTTC. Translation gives CASSLKWSGSSYEQYF. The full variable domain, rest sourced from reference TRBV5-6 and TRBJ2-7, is DAGVTQSPTHLIKTRGQQVTLRCSPKSGHDTVSWYQQALGQGPQFIFQYYEEEERQRGNFPDRFSGHQFPNYSSELNVNALLLGDSALYLCASSLKWSGSSYEQYFGPGTRLTVT.